This paragraph reports one T cell receptor (beta chain). Its specific antigen is unknown. Base qualities are not recorded, but no much larger clone differs from it by a single base. Viable CD3+CD4+ or CD3+CD8+ cells that were CCR7+CD45RA+CD45RO-CD95-CD27+CD28+ were classified as naive T cells. On the day of marrow donation, related bone marrow donors gave peripheral blood samples. Peripheral blood and bone marrow mononuclear cells were isolated by Ficoll-Hypaque density centrifugation and cryopreserved. FACS on a FACSAria II was used to sort CD4+ and CD8+ T cells, including the naive and memory subsets. TRB sequencing was run on genomic DNA with either the immunoSEQ assay at survey resolution or the hsTCRB kit. The paper's processing steps were these. Initial read processing used immunoSEQ software, and repertoire analyses used the LymphoSeq R package. Clonality was calculated as 1 minus normalized Shannon entropy, and the Gini coefficient was also calculated for each TRB dataset. To infer phenotypes in unsorted samples, TRB sequences from sorted subsets of the recipient or donor were mapped onto unsorted samples from the same recipient. Not all clones reach the TCRdb copy of this immuneACCESS table, which keeps in-frame sequences only. Checked studies attribute under half of the gap to unresolved V genes and leave the rest unexplained. For V, J and clone size, that table is used; D and trimming come from the DNA. This sample lists fewer than 25,000 clones; approximately 97% were detected once. The top ten clonotypes cover about 0.13% of the sample.

This record belongs to a study of T cells after posttransplantation cyclophosphamide (dated by TCRdb to the mid-2010s). General notes on the study: The study tracked T cell repertoire reconstitution by TRB sequencing after myeloablative bone marrow transplantation using posttransplantation cyclophosphamide as GVHD prophylaxis. Antigen receptor sequencing covered samples from approximately 32 PTCy-treated patients and about 17 of their related bone marrow donors. Blood from every one of the 30 to 40 PTCy patients who had 1-year posttransplant specimens underwent TRB sequencing. In 3 patients, TRB sequencing was also performed on up to 3 more blood samples taken 2 to 5.2 years after transplant, and in 4 patients, pretransplant blood was also TRB-sequenced. TRA and TRB clonality were tightly correlated in 9 or 10 samples, so subsequent TCR analyses focused on TRB only. Public TRB sequences were compared against a database of over 3,000 sequences linked to responses to pathogens, tumor antigens, self-antigens and alloantigens. Overall study outcomes, separate from this receptor: Across over 40 patients, TRB clonality was highly associated with recipient CMV seropositivity and CMV reactivation, and PTCy diversity was similar to diversity in CNI/methotrexate controls. The TRB repertoires of T cells infiltrating skin or the GI tract showed only limited overlap with the TRB repertoires found in blood. Donor-recipient similarity was low at 1-2 months but rose over the first year, and later blood repertoires were often dominated by donor CD8+ memory clones.

The CDR3 has 17 amino acids, counting the end cysteine and phenylalanine. Left in the record is the CDR3 DNA by itself, 51 bases read in frame from the first base. V is shortened by 1 base, J by 0 bases, and the region joining them spans 11 bases. The CDR1 and CDR2 encoded by the germline V gene are SGHTS and YDEGEE. The clonotype originates from a man over 45 in good health, CMV-negative, and a related stem cell transplant donor. Rearrangement joined TRBV5-8 to TRBJ2-6; matching of 5 bases hints at TRBD2 as the D gene. Sequenced material: naive CD4+ T cells sorted from PBMCs. The nucleotide sequence is given as TGTGCCAGCAGCTTGATAGCGATTGGCTCTGGGGCCAACGTCCTGACTTTC. It translates to CASSLIAIGSGANVLTF.